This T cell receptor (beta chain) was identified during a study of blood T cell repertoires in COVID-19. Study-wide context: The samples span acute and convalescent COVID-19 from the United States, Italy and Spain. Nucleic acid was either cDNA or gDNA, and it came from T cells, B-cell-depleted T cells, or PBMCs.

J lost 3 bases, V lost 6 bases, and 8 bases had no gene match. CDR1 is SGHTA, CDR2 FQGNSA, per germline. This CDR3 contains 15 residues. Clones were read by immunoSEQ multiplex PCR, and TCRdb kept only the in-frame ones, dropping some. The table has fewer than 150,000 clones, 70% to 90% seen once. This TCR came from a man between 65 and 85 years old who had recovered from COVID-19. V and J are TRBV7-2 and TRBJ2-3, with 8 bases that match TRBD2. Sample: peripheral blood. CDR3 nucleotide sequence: TGTGCCAGCAGTCTCAGCGGGAGTACGACAGATACGCAGTATTTT. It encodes CASSLSGSTTDTQYF.